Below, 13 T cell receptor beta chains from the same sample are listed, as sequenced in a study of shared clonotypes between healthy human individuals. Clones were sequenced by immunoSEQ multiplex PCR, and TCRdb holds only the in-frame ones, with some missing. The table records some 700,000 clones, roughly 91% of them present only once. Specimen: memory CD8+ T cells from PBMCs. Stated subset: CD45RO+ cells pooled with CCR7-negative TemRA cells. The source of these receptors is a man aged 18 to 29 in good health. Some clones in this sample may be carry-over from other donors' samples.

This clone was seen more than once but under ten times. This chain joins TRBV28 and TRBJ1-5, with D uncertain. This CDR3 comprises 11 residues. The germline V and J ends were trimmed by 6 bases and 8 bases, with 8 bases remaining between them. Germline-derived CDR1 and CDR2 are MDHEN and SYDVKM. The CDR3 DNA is TGTGCCAGCAGCCATACGGAGCCCCAGCATTTT. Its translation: CASSHTEPQHF.

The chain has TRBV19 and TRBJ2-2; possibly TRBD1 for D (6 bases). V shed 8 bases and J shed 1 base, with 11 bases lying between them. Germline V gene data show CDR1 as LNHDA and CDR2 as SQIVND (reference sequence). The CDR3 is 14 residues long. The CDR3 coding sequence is TGTGCCAGTTCCCGGACAGAGAACACCGGGGAGCTGTTTTTT. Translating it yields CASSRTENTGELFF.

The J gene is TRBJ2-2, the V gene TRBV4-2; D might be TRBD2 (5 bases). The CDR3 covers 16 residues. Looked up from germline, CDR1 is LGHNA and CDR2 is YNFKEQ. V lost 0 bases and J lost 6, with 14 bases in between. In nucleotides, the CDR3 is TGTGCCAGCAGCCAAGATATGAGGGTCTGGGCCGGGGAGCTGTTTTTT. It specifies CASSQDMRVWAGELFF.

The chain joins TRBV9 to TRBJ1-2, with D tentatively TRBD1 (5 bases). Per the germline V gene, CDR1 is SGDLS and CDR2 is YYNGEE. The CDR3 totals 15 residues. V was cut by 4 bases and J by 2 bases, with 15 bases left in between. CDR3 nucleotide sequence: TGTGCCAGCAGCTCGAAGGGCTGGGGGAACTATGGCTACACCTTC. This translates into CASSSKGWGNYGYTF. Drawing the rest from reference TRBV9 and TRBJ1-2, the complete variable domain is DSGVTQTPKHLITATGQRVTLRCSPRSGDLSVYWYQQSLDQGLQFLIQYYNGEERAKGNILERFSAQQFPDLHSELNLSSLELGDSALYFCASSSKGWGNYGYTFGSGTRLTVV.

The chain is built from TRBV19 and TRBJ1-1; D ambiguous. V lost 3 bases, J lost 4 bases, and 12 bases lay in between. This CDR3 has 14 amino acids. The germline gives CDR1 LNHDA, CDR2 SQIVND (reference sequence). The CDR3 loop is CASSIRDYGTEAFF. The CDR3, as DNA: TGTGCCAGTAGTATTCGGGATTACGGCACTGAAGCTTTCTTT.

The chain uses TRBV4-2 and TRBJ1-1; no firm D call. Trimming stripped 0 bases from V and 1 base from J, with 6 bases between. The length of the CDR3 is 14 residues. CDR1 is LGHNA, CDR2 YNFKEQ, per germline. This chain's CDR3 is CASSQEFQNTEAFF. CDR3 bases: TGTGCCAGCAGCCAAGAATTCCAGAACACTGAAGCTTTCTTT.

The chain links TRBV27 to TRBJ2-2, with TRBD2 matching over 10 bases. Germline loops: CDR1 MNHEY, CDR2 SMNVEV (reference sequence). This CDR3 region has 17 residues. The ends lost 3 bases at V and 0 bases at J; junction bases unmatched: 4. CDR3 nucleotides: TGTGCCAGCAGTTTCCCCGGACTAGCGGCGAACACCGGGGAGCTGTTTTTT. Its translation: CASSFPGLAANTGELFF.

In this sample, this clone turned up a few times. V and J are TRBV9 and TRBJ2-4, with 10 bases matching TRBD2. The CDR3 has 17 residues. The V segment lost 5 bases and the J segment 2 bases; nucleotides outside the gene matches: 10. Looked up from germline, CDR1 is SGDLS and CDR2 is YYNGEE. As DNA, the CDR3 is TGTGCCAGCAGTCCGACGGCTAGCGGGAGCACCAAAAACATTCAGTACTTC. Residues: CASSPTASGSTKNIQYF.

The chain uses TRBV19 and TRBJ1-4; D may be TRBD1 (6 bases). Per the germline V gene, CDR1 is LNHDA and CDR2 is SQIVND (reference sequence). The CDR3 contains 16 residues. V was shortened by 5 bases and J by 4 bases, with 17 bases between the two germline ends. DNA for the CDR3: TGTGCCAGTAGTTCACCTCGACAGGTGTATAATGAAAAACTGTTTTTT. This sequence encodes CASSSPRQVYNEKLFF.

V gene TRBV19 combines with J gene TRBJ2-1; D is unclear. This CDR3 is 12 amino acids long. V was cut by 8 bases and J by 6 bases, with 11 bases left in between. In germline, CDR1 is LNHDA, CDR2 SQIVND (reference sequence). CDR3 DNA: TGTGCCAGTCGACACGGTCCCAATGAGCAGTTCTTC. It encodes CASRHGPNEQFF.

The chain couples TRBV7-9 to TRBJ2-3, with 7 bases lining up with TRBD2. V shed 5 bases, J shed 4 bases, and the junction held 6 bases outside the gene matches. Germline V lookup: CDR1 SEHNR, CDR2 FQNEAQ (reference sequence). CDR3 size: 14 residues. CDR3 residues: CASSPRDYADTQYF. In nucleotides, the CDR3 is TGTGCCAGCAGCCCCCGGGACTACGCAGATACGCAGTATTTT.

The CDR3 spells CASGTSQAGELFF. The DNA of the CDR3 is TGTGCCAGCGGGACTAGTCAGGCCGGGGAGCTGTTTTTT. This chain joins TRBV7-9 and TRBJ1-3, with 8 positions matching TRBD2. The end of the DNA aligns better with TRBJ2-2, so the J call may be wrong. Germline-derived CDR1 and CDR2 are SEHNR and FQNEAQ (reference sequence). The CDR3 loop spans 13 amino acids.

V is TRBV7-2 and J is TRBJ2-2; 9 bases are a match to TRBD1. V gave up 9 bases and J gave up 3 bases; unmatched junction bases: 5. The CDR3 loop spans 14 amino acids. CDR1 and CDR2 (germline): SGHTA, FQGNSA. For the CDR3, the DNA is TGTGCCAGTGACAGGGGGAGGGACACCGGGGAGCTGTTTTTT. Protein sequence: CASDRGRDTGELFF.